This TCR beta chain was sequenced in a study of Ad26.COV2.S vaccination and SARS-CoV-2 variants. The table came from immunoSEQ multiplex PCR; TCRdb's copy has only in-frame clones and leaves some out. The sample holds 380,000 or so clones, around 89% seen once. Germline CDR1 SEHNR, CDR2 FQNEAQ (reference sequence). The CDR3 runs 11 residues. Trimming stripped 1 base from V and 7 bases from J, with 5 bases between. Treatment defined: around 19 received Ad26.COV2.S at low or high dose, single or two shots; 5 received placebo; per-sample allocation not given. Collection of the samples took place on day 63 after the first injection of vaccine or placebo.

Sequencing used peripheral blood, obtained in a trial of Ad26.COV2.S vaccine versus placebo. This chain joins TRBV7-9 and TRBJ2-7; D gene unclear. The receptor was isolated from a person aged 18 to 65 who received the Ad26.COV2.S COVID-19 vaccine or a placebo. CDR3 coding DNA: TGTGCCAGCAGCTTAGAGACGGAGCAGTACTTC. Its translation: CASSLETEQYF.